Described below is a single T cell receptor beta chain sequence and its context. Its specificity is unknown. Primers used in a second PCR of about 6 to 11 cycles were a sample-barcoded 5' primer and a J-beta primer mix. TCRdb itself ran the 5' RACE reads through MiXCR, one entry per CDR3 protein. The repertoire holds around 1.5 million distinct CDR3 sequences, with about 31% as singletons. These data come from a study of blood T cells in healthy people across ages. The wider study: Roughly one uniquely barcoded beta molecule per two T cells was captured.

Study findings and constraints: A greater number of naive CD4+ cells and higher diversity distinguished long-lived donors from aged donors.

CDR3 length: 16 amino acids. Germline V lookup: CDR1 SGDLS, CDR2 YYNGEE. Unmatched junction bases numbered 5, after V lost 3 bases and J lost 2 bases. Ranging in age from roughly 6 to 95, the donors were healthy Caucasian individuals from Russia. No fewer than 5.5 micrograms of total RNA were isolated from every sample. This receptor was taken from a woman under 40 in good health. The rearrangement uses TRBV9 and TRBJ2-7, with 13 positions matching TRBD2. Sequenced input: blood. CDR3 nucleotide sequence: TGTGCCAGCAGCGCCGCCGGACTAGCGGGGGCCTACGAGCAGTACTTC. It translates to CASSAAGLAGAYEQYF.